The 31 T cell receptor beta chains listed next were all sequenced from one sample in a study of T cells in Graves' hyperthyroidism and ophthalmopathy (dated by TCRdb to 2018 to 2020). The library was made by multiplex PCR. TCRdb lists the instrument as Illumina HiSeq 2000. TCR beta CDR3 regions were amplified from RNA transcripts. The first round of RT-PCR for the TCR CDR3 was performed with the HTBI primer set and the Qiagen OneStep RT-PCR kit. Clones were called with MiXCR by TCRdb after fastp trimmed the public reads at Q25, and only in-frame beta chains were retained. Each CDR3 protein appears once, grouped with its most common genes and DNA. This sample gives 350,000 to 450,000 distinct CDR3 sequences in total; about an eighth of them show up just once. Of the sample, under 30% falls within the top ten clones. Sequencing was carried out using blood. Receptors originate from a man aged 45-65 years with Graves' ophthalmopathy.

This chain links TRBV6-1 with TRBJ1-3, with D perhaps matching TRBD1 (6 bases). Deletions cut 6 bases from V and 2 bases from J, with 26 bases between. Germline values: CDR1 MNHNS, CDR2 SASEGT. CDR3 length: 19 residues. This CDR3 reads CASSPGGPGSGATGNTIYF. CDR3 nucleotides: TGTGCCAGCAGCCCCGGGGGGCCGGGGTCGGGGGCGACTGGAAACACCATATATTTT.

V usage is TRBV7-9 and J usage is TRBJ2-5; 7 bases line up with TRBD2. This CDR3 spans 12 amino acids. In germline, CDR1 is SEHNR, CDR2 FQNEAQ (reference sequence). V gave up 4 bases and J gave up 10 bases; unmatched junction bases: 6. The CDR3: CASSWEGSGQYF. The CDR3 region has the DNA TGTGCCAGCAGCTGGGAGGGCTCCGGCCAGTACTTC.

This chain uses TRBV7-9 with TRBJ2-5; D call uncertain. This CDR3 contains 16 residues. Trimming took 7 bases from V and 3 from J, leaving 21 bases between them. The germline V gene has CDR1 SEHNR and CDR2 FQNEAQ (reference sequence). The CDR3 nucleotides read TGTGCCAGCAACTCTTTTCGGACCGGAATAGAAGAGACCCAGTACTTC. Translation: CASNSFRTGIEETQYF.

This clonotype was seen a few times. The rearrangement uses TRBV14 and TRBJ2-2; 13 bases are shared with TRBD2. Germline values: CDR1 SGHDN, CDR2 FVKESK. The ends lost 3 bases at V and 3 bases at J; junction bases unmatched: 7. This CDR3 is 18 amino acids long. The CDR3 nucleotides read TGTGCCAGCAGCCACGGACTAGCGGGAGCATTGCACACCGGGGAGCTGTTTTTT. This sequence encodes CASSHGLAGALHTGELFF.

This clonotype was found many times. The CDR3 is CSARGYSSNNEQFF. The CDR3 DNA reads TGCAGTGCTAGAGGCTACTCTTCGAACAATGAGCAGTTCTTC. V usage is TRBV20-1 and J usage is TRBJ2-1; unclear D gene. CDR3 size: 14 residues. Germline V gives CDR1 DFQATT, CDR2 SNEGSKA (reference sequence). V shed 1 base and J shed 5 bases, with 12 bases lying between them.

This clonotype was seen ten or more times. The chain is built from TRBV13 and TRBJ2-7; 13 bases fit TRBD2. The germline V gene encodes CDR1 PRHDT and CDR2 FYEKMQ (reference sequence). Unmatched junction bases numbered 8, after V lost 1 base and J lost 5 bases. The length of the CDR3 is 17 residues. In DNA form, the CDR3 reads TGTGCCAGCAGCTTAGCTCTACTAGCGGGAGGGCCCGACGAGCAGTACTTC. It specifies CASSLALLAGGPDEQYF. The full variable domain, in which reference TRBV13 and TRBJ2-7 provide the parts outside the CDR3, is AAGVIQSPRHLIKEKRETATLKCYPIPRHDTVYWYQQGPGQDPQFLISFYEKMQSDKGSIPDRFSAQQFSDYHSELNMSSLELGDSALYFCASSLALLAGGPDEQYFGPGTRLTVT.

This clonotype was observed many times. The J gene is TRBJ2-7, the V gene TRBV20-1; possible D gene TRBD2, 6 bases. The CDR3 runs to 14 residues. Trimming stripped 6 bases from V and 3 bases from J, with 18 bases between. Germline V gene sequence: CDR1 DFQATT, CDR2 SNEGSKA (reference sequence). The CDR3 region has the DNA TGCAGTGCCCGGGCTAGCGATTGGCACTACGAGCAGTACTTC. This encodes CSARASDWHYEQYF.

The chain recombines TRBV7-2 with TRBJ2-7, with 14 positions matching TRBD2. V was clipped by 3 bases and J by 6 bases; unmatched bases: 7. The V gene's germline CDR1 is SGHTA and CDR2 FQGNSA. This CDR3 is built from 16 residues. This chain's CDR3 is CASSLGLAGVLAEQYF. The CDR3 DNA follows: TGTGCCAGCAGCTTGGGACTAGCGGGAGTTCTCGCCGAGCAGTACTTC. The variable domain in full, completed from reference TRBV7-2 and TRBJ2-7, reads GAGVSQSPSNKVTEKGKDVELRCDPISGHTALYWYRQSLGQGLEFLIYFQGNSAPDKSGLPSDRFSAERTGGSVSTLTIQRTQQEDSAVYLCASSLGLAGVLAEQYFGPGTRLTVT.

This clonotype was seen repeatedly, ten times or more. The genes are TRBV7-8 and TRBJ1-1; D is unclear. The CDR3 consists of 14 residues. Looked up from germline, CDR1 is SGHVS and CDR2 is FQNEAQ. V lost 1 base, J lost 5 bases, and 11 bases lay in between. The CDR3: CASSLDEGGTEAFF. CDR3 DNA sequence: TGTGCCAGCAGCTTAGATGAGGGTGGGACTGAAGCTTTCTTT.

This clonotype was seen more than once but under ten times. This clone may be a read error of a much larger clone one base away. As the CDR3 is not closed by the conserved phenylalanine or tryptophan, this likely results from a read error. The chain combines TRBV18 with TRBJ1-1, with TRBD1 matching over 9 bases. This CDR3 region has 14 residues. Trimming removed 4 bases from V and 5 bases from J; junction bases left unmatched: 5. Germline CDR1 KGHSH, CDR2 LQKENI. CDR3 protein: CASSLGQGKTEAFL. The CDR3 nucleotides are TGTGCCAGCTCACTGGGACAGGGAAAGACTGAAGCTTTCCTT.

In this sample, this clonotype turned up a few times. The CDR3 nucleotides read TGTGCCAGCAGCTTAGCGTCCAAAACTAGCGGGAGTGGTGAGCAGTTCTTC. It encodes CASSLASKTSGSGEQFF. The genes are TRBV7-8 and TRBJ2-1; 11 bases match TRBD2. This CDR3 is 17 amino acids long. V was clipped by 0 bases and J by 9 bases; unmatched bases: 10. Germline assignment: CDR1 SGHVS and CDR2 FQNEAQ.

The table lists this clonotype with many counts. V and J are TRBV18 and TRBJ2-5; D is perhaps TRBD1 (6 bases). The CDR3 length is 14 residues. Trimming took 4 bases from V and 3 from J, leaving 12 bases between them. CDR1 is KGHSH and CDR2 is LQKENI in the germline V gene. The CDR3 spells CASSHLDRKETQYF. The CDR3 DNA reads TGTGCCAGCTCACATTTGGACAGAAAAGAGACCCAGTACTTC.

The chain is built from TRBV9 and TRBJ2-6; TRBD1 matches at 8 bases. The junction had 9 bases not matched to a gene; V was cut back by 4 bases and J by 0 bases. Germline CDR1 SGDLS, CDR2 YYNGEE. CDR3 length equals 18 residues. CDR3 region: CASSPPTGAGSGANVLTF. CDR3 DNA sequence: TGTGCCAGCAGCCCACCGACAGGGGCTGGCTCTGGGGCCAACGTCCTGACTTTC.

This clonotype occurred a few times. The rearrangement uses TRBV20-1 and TRBJ1-2, with 7 bases identical to TRBD1. Germline values: CDR1 DFQATT, CDR2 SNEGSKA (reference sequence). The CDR3 runs to 13 residues. The CDR3 loop is CSAGADRAGGYTF. The CDR3 DNA follows: TGCAGCGCTGGGGCTGACAGGGCAGGTGGCTACACCTTC.

The J gene is TRBJ2-2, the V gene TRBV27; 8 bases fit TRBD2. Per the germline V gene, CDR1 is MNHEY and CDR2 is SMNVEV (reference sequence). Trimming removed 5 bases from V and 6 bases from J; junction bases left unmatched: 11. The CDR3 extends over 16 amino acids. CDR3 residues: CASSPIAGRIAGELFF. For the CDR3, the DNA is TGTGCCAGCAGTCCAATAGCGGGGAGGATCGCCGGGGAGCTGTTTTTT.

This clonotype came up many times. The chain is built from TRBV5-5 and TRBJ2-1; D uncertain. The V gene's germline CDR1 is SGHKS and CDR2 YYEKEE (reference sequence). The CDR3 runs 15 residues. V lost 0 bases, J lost 5 bases, and 12 bases lay in between. The CDR3 reads CASSLGVGFNNEQFF. The CDR3 DNA is TGTGCCAGCAGCTTGGGGGTGGGCTTCAACAATGAGCAGTTCTTC.

This clonotype came up many times. CDR3 sequence: CSAPLSLAGGDEQYF. CDR3 bases: TGCAGTGCTCCTCTCTCGCTAGCGGGAGGTGACGAGCAGTACTTC. V and J are TRBV20-1 and TRBJ2-7; 11 bases match TRBD2. The CDR3 totals 15 residues. J lost 5 bases, V lost 5 bases, and 11 bases had no gene match. Per germline, CDR1 DFQATT and CDR2 SNEGSKA (reference sequence).

There are a few counts of this clonotype. A single base separates this from a much larger clone, so it may be a read error. V usage is TRBV12-3 or TRBV12-4 and J usage is TRBJ1-1; D is unresolved. V was trimmed by 0 bases and J by 4 bases, leaving 6 bases between them. The CDR3 runs to 13 residues. The CDR3 protein is CASSLAESTEAFF. DNA for the CDR3: TGTGCCAGCAGTTTAGCGGAGAGCACTGAAGCTTTCTTT.

In its sample, this clonotype was seen many times. V is TRBV5-1 and J is TRBJ2-7; weak D call: TRBD1 (6 bases). Germline values: CDR1 SGHRS, CDR2 YFSETQ. V gave up 4 bases and J gave up 0 bases, with 17 bases separating them. There are 16 residues in the CDR3. CDR3 in DNA: TGCGCCAGCAGCCCGGGGCACAGGGACCTCTCCTACGAGCAGTACTTC. Translation: CASSPGHRDLSYEQYF.

V and J are TRBV29-1 and TRBJ2-5; TRBD2 aligns across 10 bases. After removal of 0 bases from V and 4 bases from J, the junction contained 5 bases not matched to a gene. The germline V gene encodes CDR1 SQVTM and CDR2 ANQGSEA. The CDR3 is 15 residues long. The chain's CDR3 is CSVEEGRLAGETQYF. The DNA of the CDR3 is TGCAGCGTTGAAGAGGGCCGACTAGCGGGAGAGACCCAGTACTTC. Full variable domain (missing parts from reference TRBV29-1 and TRBJ2-5): SAVISQKPSRDICQRGTSLTIQCQVDSQVTMMFWYRQQPGQSLTLIATANQGSEATYESGFVIDKFPISRPNLTFSTLTVSNMSPEDSSIYLCSVEEGRLAGETQYFGPGTRLLVL.

This chain connects TRBV25-1 to TRBJ2-3; TRBD1 matches 9 bases. From germline, CDR1 is MGHDK and CDR2 SYGVNS. This CDR3 region has 12 residues. J lost 8 bases, V lost 8 bases, and 5 bases had no gene match. CDR3 DNA sequence: TGTGCCAGCGCGCCGACAGGGGGTACGCAGTATTTT. Residues: CASAPTGGTQYF.

This clonotype has ten or more counts. The chain links TRBV7-9 to TRBJ2-3; 12 bases align to TRBD2. The V segment lost 11 bases and the J segment 6 bases; nucleotides outside the gene matches: 9. The germline V gene encodes CDR1 SEHNR and CDR2 FQNEAQ (reference sequence). The CDR3 has 14 amino acids. The CDR3 loop reads CAGLTSGSSDTQYF. The CDR3 DNA is TGTGCCGGGCTGACTAGCGGGAGTTCGGATACGCAGTATTTT.

Ten or more counts support this clonotype. The chain employs TRBV7-2 and TRBJ2-1; D may match TRBD1 or TRBD2 (5 bases each). The V end lost 7 bases, the J end lost 7 bases, and 14 bases lay between the germline ends. Germline V gives CDR1 SGHTA, CDR2 FQGNSA. CDR3 size: 13 residues. The CDR3 coding sequence is TGTGCCAGCAACAGGCCACCGGGGAATGAGCAGTTCTTC. Translated: CASNRPPGNEQFF.

This clonotype has ten or more counts. The chain uses TRBV12-3 or TRBV12-4 and TRBJ2-1, with TRBD2 matching over 9 bases. V lost 2 bases and J lost 5; bases outside the gene matches: 4. This CDR3 region has 15 residues. Here the CDR3 DNA reads TGTGCCAGCAGTTTACTAGCGGGAATCCACAATGAGCAGTTCTTC. Residues: CASSLLAGIHNEQFF.

V usage is TRBV10-1 and J usage is TRBJ2-2, with 8 bases fitting TRBD2. V lost 5 bases, J lost 6 bases, and 5 bases stayed unmatched. There are 14 residues in the CDR3. CDR1 is WNHNN and CDR2 is SYGVQD in the germline V gene (reference sequence). DNA for the CDR3: TGCGCCAGCAGTCACGGGAGGGCCTCCGGGGAGCTGTTTTTT. Protein: CASSHGRASGELFF.

This clonotype was seen repeatedly, ten times or more. V and J are TRBV4-1 and TRBJ2-7, with D possibly matching TRBD2 (7 bases). V gave up 1 base and J gave up 3 bases, with 16 bases separating them. CDR1 is MGHRA and CDR2 is YSYEKL in the germline V gene. CDR3 length: 16 residues. CDR3 region: CASSQVGREGVYEQYF. DNA for the CDR3: TGCGCCAGCAGCCAAGTTGGGAGGGAGGGGGTCTACGAGCAGTACTTC.

About this clonotype: The conserved phenylalanine or tryptophan is not found at the CDR3 terminus, so this likely reflects a read error. The V gene is TRBV7-9, the J gene TRBJ2-6; the D is unclear. The germline V gene encodes CDR1 SEHNR and CDR2 FQNEAQ (reference sequence). This CDR3 has 15 residues. V lost 5 bases, J lost 4 bases, and 12 bases lay in between. The CDR3 coding sequence is TGTGCCAGCAGCCCCCAGCTGAACGGGGCCAACGTCCTGACTCTC. Its translation is CASSPQLNGANVLTL.

This clonotype was seen many times. The chain couples TRBV6-1 to TRBJ2-1; D remains unclear. The V end was cut by 0 bases, the J end by 5 bases, with 5 bases between. This CDR3 is 13 amino acids long. Per the germline V gene, CDR1 is MNHNS and CDR2 is SASEGT. The CDR3 DNA is TGTGCCAGCAGTGAAGCGCTGAACAATGAGCAGTTCTTC. It specifies CASSEALNNEQFF.

The rearrangement uses TRBV14 and TRBJ1-5; unclear D gene. The germline CDR1 and CDR2 sequences are SGHDN and FVKESK. The CDR3 runs 12 residues. The germline V and J ends were trimmed by 3 bases and 10 bases, with 10 bases remaining between them. CDR3 loop: CASSHPEGPQHF. The DNA of the CDR3 is TGTGCCAGCAGCCACCCGGAAGGCCCCCAGCATTTT. Looking up the rest from reference TRBV14 and TRBJ1-5 gives the full variable domain: EAGVTQFPSHSVIEKGQTVTLRCDPISGHDNLYWYRRVMGKEIKFLLHFVKESKQDESGMPNNRFLAERTGGTYSTLKVQPAELEDSGVYFCASSHPEGPQHFGDGTRLSIL.

This clonotype was counted ten times or more. This chain links TRBV10-3 with TRBJ2-1, with D hard to call. The V gene lost 6 bases and the J gene lost 0 bases, with 9 bases spanning the gap. Germline V gene sequence: CDR1 ENHRY, CDR2 SYGVKD. This CDR3 has 14 amino acids. In DNA form, the CDR3 reads TGTGCCATCAGCCACTCTAGCTCCTACAATGAGCAGTTCTTC. Its protein is CAISHSSSYNEQFF.

The chain combines TRBV24-1 with TRBJ2-3, with D possibly being TRBD2 (5 bases). Germline-derived CDR1 and CDR2 are KGHDR and SFDVKD. The CDR3 has 15 amino acids. The V end lost 0 bases, the J end lost 2 bases, and 8 bases lay between the germline ends. The CDR3 DNA reads TGTGCCACCAGTGATTTGGAGGGAATCACAGATACGCAGTATTTT. Residues: CATSDLEGITDTQYF.